These 25 T cell receptor beta chains originate from one sample sequenced in a study of control samples from healthy donors and cancer patients. Profiled with immunoSEQ multiplex PCR; TCRdb holds only in-frame clones, not every one. The data hold 100,000 to 150,000 clones, with 87% observed a single time. Sequencing was performed on blood. Every receptor here comes from a man between 18 and 29 years old in good health.

The chain combines TRBV18 with TRBJ2-7; possibly TRBD1 for D (5 bases). Germline assignment: CDR1 KGHSH and CDR2 LQKENI. Trimming stripped 6 bases from V and 0 bases from J, with 27 bases between. The CDR3 extends over 19 amino acids. The CDR3 here is CASSPFVLSQVLSSYEQYF. CDR3 nucleotide sequence: TGTGCCAGCTCCCCTTTCGTCTTATCACAGGTTCTTAGCTCCTACGAGCAGTACTTC.

The V call is TRBV5-4, the J call TRBJ2-1; D ambiguous. Trimming stripped 2 bases from V and 6 bases from J, with 3 bases between. Germline lookup yields CDR1 SGHNT and CDR2 YYREEE (reference sequence). The CDR3 is 11 amino acids. The CDR3 DNA follows: TGTGCCAGCAGCTTTTTCAATGAGCAGTTCTTC. It yields the protein CASSFFNEQFF.

This rearrangement joins TRBV6-5 to TRBJ2-1, with 8 positions matching TRBD1. This CDR3 spans 13 amino acids. Germline V gene sequence: CDR1 MNHEY, CDR2 SVGAGI. V lost 11 bases to trimming and J lost 0 bases; unmatched junction nucleotides: 3. The CDR3 region is CAAGGRSYNEQFF. The CDR3 DNA is TGTGCCGCAGGGGGCCGCTCCTACAATGAGCAGTTCTTC.

This CDR3 reads CASSPSRGGGNTIYF. For the CDR3, the DNA is TGTGCCAGCAGCCCCTCTCGGGGAGGAGGAAACACCATATATTTT. The V and J genes are TRBV5-6 and TRBJ1-3; D uncertain. This CDR3 is 15 amino acids long. Trimming took off 4 bases at V and 4 bases at J, with 15 bases between the two ends. Germline CDR1 SGHDT, CDR2 YYEEEE.

A note on this clone: Germline is not matched at one junction end, which may reflect a read error. The chain uses TRBV24-1 and TRBJ1-2; 7 bases are shared with TRBD1. Germline V gives CDR1 KGHDR, CDR2 SFDVKD. CDR3 size: 13 residues. CDR3 residues: CATSETRDSPKSF. Here the CDR3 DNA reads TGTGCCACCAGTGAAACGAGGGACAGCCCGAAATCCTTC.

The J gene is TRBJ2-2, the V gene TRBV28; possibly TRBD2 for D (7 bases). In germline, CDR1 is MDHEN, CDR2 SYDVKM. The CDR3 loop spans 15 amino acids. The V end was cut by 3 bases, the J end by 4 bases, with 12 bases between. CDR3 protein: CASSFPGGRTGELFF. CDR3 sequence (DNA): TGTGCCAGCAGTTTTCCCGGGGGGCGCACCGGGGAGCTGTTTTTT. Drawing the rest from reference TRBV28 and TRBJ2-2, the complete variable domain is DVKVTQSSRYLVKRTGEKVFLECVQDMDHENMFWYRQDPGLGLRLIYFSYDVKMKEKGDIPEGYSVSREKKERFSLILESASTNQTSMYLCASSFPGGRTGELFFGEGSRLTVL.

The chain links TRBV3-1 (or the pseudogene TRBV3-2) to TRBJ2-1; the match to TRBD2 covers 12 bases. V was pared by 4 bases and J by 6 bases, with 4 bases of the junction left unmatched. The CDR3 totals 15 residues. The germline gives CDR1 LGHDT, CDR2 YNNKEL (reference sequence). The CDR3, as DNA: TGTGCCAGCAGCCTTGGACTAGCGGGAACCAATGAGCAGTTCTTC. Its protein product is CASSLGLAGTNEQFF.

V and J are TRBV7-9 and TRBJ2-7, with D unresolved. Trimming cost V 5 bases and J 6 bases, with 5 bases left between them. There are 10 residues in the CDR3. CDR1 is SEHNR, CDR2 FQNEAQ, per germline (reference sequence). CDR3 DNA sequence: TGTGCCAGCAGCGCCGTCGAGCAGTACTTC. Translating gives CASSAVEQYF.

The V and J genes are TRBV7-3 and TRBJ2-3, with 9 bases aligning to TRBD2. This CDR3 has 16 residues. The trim removed 4 bases at V and 2 bases at J, leaving 7 bases unmatched. Germline CDR1 is SGHTA and CDR2 is FQGTGA. The CDR3 loop reads CASSYGPSGATDTQYF. The CDR3 bases are TGTGCCAGCAGCTATGGCCCTAGCGGGGCCACAGATACGCAGTATTTT.

The chain couples TRBV3-1 (or the pseudogene TRBV3-2) to TRBJ1-2; the D gene is possibly TRBD1 (6 bases). Between the trimmed V and J ends, which lost 8 bases and 8 bases, there was a span of 24 bases. Germline CDR1 and CDR2: LGHDT and YNNKEL (reference sequence). This CDR3 is 15 amino acids long. CDR3 in DNA: TGTGCCAGCGGCAGACTGGGGAGAGGGGGGGAGGGCTACACCTTC. It translates to CASGRLGRGGEGYTF.

This chain links TRBV27 with TRBJ1-2; possibly TRBD1 for D (6 bases). V lost 8 bases, J lost 4 bases, and 20 bases lay in between. Germline assignment: CDR1 MNHEY and CDR2 SMNVEV (reference sequence). This CDR3 spans 15 amino acids. The CDR3: CASQTSGGRGYGYTF. The CDR3 coding sequence is TGTGCCAGCCAAACCTCCGGGGGGCGCGGCTATGGCTACACCTTC.

V is TRBV7-2 and J is TRBJ1-5; TRBD1 might be the D (5 bases). The length of the CDR3 is 16 residues. The germline V gene encodes CDR1 SGHTA and CDR2 FQGNSA. Trimming took off 1 base at V and 0 bases at J, with 10 bases between the two ends. The CDR3 region is CASSLGGVGSNQPQHF. The CDR3 nucleotides are TGTGCCAGCAGCTTAGGAGGGGTCGGTAGCAATCAGCCCCAGCATTTT.

This clone is classed as medium-sized. This rearrangement joins TRBV19 to TRBJ1-2; D possibly corresponds to TRBD1 (5 bases). V lost 5 bases to trimming and J lost 12 bases, with 22 bases between them. Looked up from germline, CDR1 is LNHDA and CDR2 is SQIVND (reference sequence). The CDR3 totals 14 residues. The chain's CDR3 is CASSVLLRDRGNTF. The CDR3, as DNA: TGTGCCAGTAGTGTTCTTCTCCGGGACCGCGGAAACACCTTC. Full variable domain (rest looked up from reference TRBV19 and TRBJ1-2): DGGITQSPKYLFRKEGQNVTLSCEQNLNHDAMYWYRQDPGQGLRLIYYSQIVNDFQKGDIAEGYSVSREKKESFPLTVTSAQKNPTAFYLCASSVLLRDRGNTFGSGTRLTVV.

This clone was observed once. The chain has TRBV27 and TRBJ1-3, with 10 bases identical to TRBD1. The CDR3 runs to 15 residues. The junction had 4 bases not matched to a gene; V was cut back by 5 bases and J by 3 bases. Germline V lookup: CDR1 MNHEY, CDR2 SMNVEV (reference sequence). CDR3 residues: CASSKGTGVGNTIYF. The CDR3 region has the DNA TGTGCCAGCAGTAAGGGGACAGGGGTTGGAAACACCATATATTTT.

V gene TRBV7-8 combines with J gene TRBJ2-7; D may be TRBD2 (5 bases). The CDR3 is made up of 18 amino acids. Trimming removed 4 bases from V and 3 bases from J, with 25 bases in between. The germline V gene encodes CDR1 SGHVS and CDR2 FQNEAQ. In DNA, the CDR3 is TGTGCCAGCAGCTCCCGGGCGGGCGACCCCGACACTTTCTACGAGCAGTACTTC. This codes for CASSSRAGDPDTFYEQYF.

The chain is built from TRBV11-2 and TRBJ2-3, with D maybe TRBD2 (5 bases). CDR1 is SGHAT and CDR2 is FQNNGV in the germline V gene. This CDR3 is 14 amino acids long. Trimming shortened V by 6 bases and J by 3 bases, and 13 bases separated the two germline ends. CDR3 in amino acids: CASRLSASTDTQYF. The CDR3 DNA reads TGTGCCAGCAGACTTAGCGCAAGTACAGATACGCAGTATTTT. Drawing the rest from reference TRBV11-2 and TRBJ2-3, the complete variable domain is EAGVAQSPRYKIIEKRQSVAFWCNPISGHATLYWYQQILGQGPKLLIQFQNNGVVDDSQLPKDRFSAERLKGVDSTLKIQPAKLEDSAVYLCASRLSASTDTQYFGPGTRLTVL.

The chain carries TRBV4-2 and TRBJ2-7, with D possibly being TRBD2 (5 bases). The CDR3 totals 15 residues. V was clipped by 3 bases and J by 2 bases, with 14 bases between them. In germline, CDR1 is LGHNA, CDR2 YNFKEQ. In nucleotides, the CDR3 is TGTGCCAGCAGCCATTCACTTCTCGGGGCCTACGAGCAGTACTTC. It codes for CASSHSLLGAYEQYF.

The chain combines TRBV28 with TRBJ2-7; 15 bases are a match to TRBD2. Germline V gene lookup returns CDR1 MDHEN and CDR2 SYDVKM. The CDR3 spans 14 residues. V lost 5 bases, J lost 9 bases, and 5 bases stayed unmatched. The CDR3 nucleotides are TGTGCCAGCAGTCCAGGACTAGCGGGGGGGGGGCAGTACTTC. It encodes CASSPGLAGGGQYF.

The rearrangement links TRBV3-1 (or the pseudogene TRBV3-2) to TRBJ2-7, with TRBD1 as a possible D gene (6 bases). V was cut by 0 bases and J by 4 bases, with 13 bases left in between. The CDR3 extends over 15 amino acids. The germline V gene encodes CDR1 LGHDT and CDR2 YNNKEL (reference sequence). Here the CDR3 DNA reads TGTGCCAGCAGCCAAGATCGTGTCAGGGGATACGAGCAGTACTTC. Translating gives CASSQDRVRGYEQYF.

This chain connects TRBV6-5 to TRBJ2-5; D unclear. Germline V gene lookup returns CDR1 MNHEY and CDR2 SVGAGI. V was shortened by 0 bases and J by 7 bases, with 3 bases between the two germline ends. The CDR3 extends over 11 amino acids. In DNA form, the CDR3 reads TGTGCCAGCAGTTACTCAGGGACCCAGTACTTC. Residues: CASSYSGTQYF.

J is TRBJ1-6 and V is TRBV5-4; D may be TRBD1 (5 bases). This CDR3 has 16 residues. V was trimmed by 0 bases and J by 0 bases, leaving 7 bases between them. Germline V gives CDR1 SGHNT, CDR2 YYREEE (reference sequence). DNA of the CDR3: TGTGCCAGCAGCTTGGCAGGGAGCTCCTATAATTCACCCCTCCACTTT. Protein product: CASSLAGSSYNSPLHF.

The chain is built from TRBV6-6 and TRBJ1-4, with D unclear. The CDR3 sequence is 12 residues long. The germline CDR1 and CDR2 sequences are MNHNY and SVGAGI (reference sequence). The V end lost 4 bases, the J end lost 8 bases, and 8 bases lay between the germline ends. CDR3 sequence (DNA): TGTGCCAGCAGTTTTCGGCTGGAAAAACTGTTTTTT. It translates to CASSFRLEKLFF.

The chain is built from TRBV6-1 and TRBJ1-2, with TRBD1 matching 9 bases. Per the germline V gene, CDR1 is MNHNS and CDR2 is SASEGT. Losses at the gene ends were 2 bases for V and 4 bases for J; bases not matched to a gene: 8. The CDR3 contains 16 residues. This CDR3 reads CASSENIGQGTYGYTF. The CDR3 coding sequence is TGTGCCAGCAGTGAAAATATTGGACAGGGGACCTATGGCTACACCTTC.

The chain recombines TRBV2 with TRBJ2-3; D may be TRBD2 (5 bases). The CDR3 spans 16 residues. CDR1 is SNHLY and CDR2 is FYNNEI in the germline V gene. The V and J ends lost 5 bases and 0 bases respectively, with 15 bases between them. CDR3 in DNA: TGTGCCAGCAGTAATGCCGGACTGGTTAGCACAGATACGCAGTATTTT. Protein product: CASSNAGLVSTDTQYF. The whole variable domain, filled in from reference TRBV2 and TRBJ2-3, reads EPEVTQTPSHQVTQMGQEVILRCVPISNHLYFYWYRQILGQKVEFLVSFYNNEISEKSEIFDDQFSVERPDGSNFTLKIRSTKLEDSAMYFCASSNAGLVSTDTQYFGPGTRLTVL.

The gene calls are TRBV10-3 and TRBJ1-2; D remains unclear. The germline V gene encodes CDR1 ENHRY and CDR2 SYGVKD. The CDR3 runs to 14 residues. The V and J ends lost 4 bases and 3 bases respectively, with 12 bases between them. The CDR3: CAISAEVPDYGYTF. DNA for the CDR3: TGTGCCATCAGTGCTGAGGTGCCCGACTATGGCTACACCTTC.